A selection of T cell receptor beta chains follows, all from one sample in a study of shared clonotypes between healthy human individuals. Measured with immunoSEQ multiplex PCR; TCRdb has only the in-frame clones, and not every one. The sample contains 650,000 to 700,000 clones, about 90% of which appear only once. The sequenced material came from memory CD8+ T cells from PBMCs. The source of these receptors is a man younger than 35 in good health. Some clones in this sample may be carry-over from other donors' samples. Each CDR3 is given with its conserved first and last residue. D genes are given only for firm matches. A clone size is listed for some rows: how often the clone was seen (once, few, many), or a class if it is expanded.

TRBJ2-2 | TRBV5-3 | NA | NA | CARSTDRTGELFF | TGTGCCAGAAGCACGGACAGAACCGGGGAGCTGTTTTTT
TRBJ1-4 | TRBV27 | NA | TRBD1 | CASSGTGTGEKLFF | TGTGCCAGCAGTGGAACCGGGACAGGTGAAAAACTGTTTTTT
TRBJ2-3 | TRBV4-2 | NA | TRBD2 | CASSRRGLGLADSTDTQYF | TGTGCCAGCAGCAGGAGAGGATTGGGACTAGCGGACAGCACAGATACGCAGTATTTT
TRBJ1-1 | TRBV5-8 | NA | NA | CASSFGLALNTEAFF | TGTGCCAGCAGCTTTGGTTTGGCCTTGAACACTGAAGCTTTCTTT
TRBJ2-7 | TRBV10-3 | NA | NA | CAISTTRDEPTYEQYF | TGTGCCATCAGTACCACCCGAGACGAGCCAACCTACGAGCAGTACTTC
TRBJ2-1 | TRBV7-9 | NA | NA | CASSLATRGAYNEQFF | TGTGCCAGCAGCTTAGCGACTAGAGGGGCCTACAATGAGCAGTTCTTC
TRBJ1-5 | TRBV6-5 | NA | NA | CASSGGTHSNQPQHF | TGTGCCAGCAGTGGCGGGACACACAGCAATCAGCCCCAGCATTTT
TRBJ2-7 | TRBV5-5 | NA | TRBD1 | CASSLGQGAYEQYF | TGTGCCAGCAGCCTGGGACAGGGGGCCTACGAGCAGTACTTC
TRBJ1-5 | TRBV28 | NA | TRBD1 | CASSSGGWGNQPQHF | TGTGCCAGCAGTTCAGGGGGGTGGGGCAATCAGCCCCAGCATTTT
TRBJ2-7 | TRBV9 | NA | TRBD1 | CASSATGGEQYF | TGTGCCAGCAGCGCAACAGGGGGCGAGCAGTACTTC
TRBJ1-1 | TRBV28 | once | TRBD1 | CASSRPGQGFMNTEAFF | TGTGCCAGCAGTCGACCGGGACAGGGCTTCATGAACACTGAAGCTTTCTTT
TRBJ2-7 | TRBV5-1 | NA | TRBD2 | CASSLGLWEGSSYEQYF | TGCGCCAGCAGCTTGGGATTATGGGAGGGGAGTTCCTACGAGCAGTACTTC
TRBJ2-1 | TRBV27 | NA | NA | CASSLLVAGVDEQFF | TGTGCCAGCAGTTTATTGGTTGCAGGGGTCGATGAGCAGTTCTTC
TRBJ2-7 | TRBV5-1 | NA | TRBD2 | CASSPGLAREQYF | TGCGCCAGCAGCCCAGGACTAGCGAGGGAGCAGTACTTC
TRBJ2-3 | TRBV4-2 | NA | TRBD2 | CASSQDLGTTWGLAGAIPDTQYF | TGTGCCAGCAGCCAAGACTTAGGTACTACATGGGGACTAGCGGGAGCCATCCCAGATACGCAGTATTTT
TRBJ2-7 | TRBV4-1 | once | NA | CASSQDPGTPFYEQYF | TGCGCCAGCAGCCAAGATCCTGGGACACCCTTTTACGAGCAGTACTTC
TRBJ1-2 | TRBV6-5 | few | NA | CASSQDDGYTF | TGTGCCAGCAGCCAGGATGATGGCTACACCTTC
TRBJ1-4 | TRBV27 | NA | NA | CASCPGGAPEKLFF | TGTGCCAGCTGCCCCGGGGGCGCCCCTGAAAAACTGTTTTTT
TRBJ2-1 | TRBV10-1 | NA | TRBD2 | CASSATSGGYNEQFF | TGCGCCAGCAGTGCAACTAGCGGGGGGTACAATGAGCAGTTCTTC
TRBJ2-7 | TRBV7-6 | NA | TRBD2 | CASSLRFGASGKHYEQYF | TGTGCCAGCAGCTTAAGGTTCGGGGCTAGCGGGAAACACTACGAGCAGTACTTC
TRBJ2-1 | TRBV27 | NA | NA | CASSLQTLGNEQFF | TGTGCCAGCAGTTTACAGACCCTTGGTAATGAGCAGTTCTTC
TRBJ2-7 | TRBV30 | NA | NA | CAWSVGRGSYEQYF | TGTGCCTGGAGTGTAGGACGGGGCTCCTACGAGCAGTACTTC